This T cell receptor (beta chain) was observed in a study of graft-versus-host responses after intestinal transplantation. Across the whole study: Recipients were given multivisceral, liver-intestinal, or isolated intestinal transplants. The study gave all recipients anti-thymocyte globulin induction, then tacrolimus and steroids for roughly 3 years.

Produced via immunoSEQ multiplex PCR; TCRdb's table is partial and in-frame only. The sample carries just over 70,000 clones, around 82% recorded once. This CDR3 spans 17 amino acids. Germline V gene data show CDR1 as MGHRA and CDR2 as YSYEKL. V lost 4 bases to trimming and J lost 7 bases; unmatched junction nucleotides: 13. Whole-study results and caveats: Circulating GvH clone levels at their peak were associated with HvG declines (early post-transplant). Among recipient marrow samples, GvH clones were found; some appeared first in ileum or blood.

As for this clone: What it recognizes is unknown.

The TCR sequence derives from a human donor who was the organ donor for an intestinal transplant. Here the sequenced sample was unstimulated CD4+ T cells sorted from spleen or lymph node cells, taken before transplant. The chain employs TRBV4-1 and TRBJ1-3; 10 nucleotides agree with TRBD1. The chain's CDR3 is CASSRPGQGEAKNTIYF. Written as DNA, the CDR3 is TGCGCCAGCAGCCGCCCCGGACAGGGGGAGGCCAAGAACACCATATATTTT.